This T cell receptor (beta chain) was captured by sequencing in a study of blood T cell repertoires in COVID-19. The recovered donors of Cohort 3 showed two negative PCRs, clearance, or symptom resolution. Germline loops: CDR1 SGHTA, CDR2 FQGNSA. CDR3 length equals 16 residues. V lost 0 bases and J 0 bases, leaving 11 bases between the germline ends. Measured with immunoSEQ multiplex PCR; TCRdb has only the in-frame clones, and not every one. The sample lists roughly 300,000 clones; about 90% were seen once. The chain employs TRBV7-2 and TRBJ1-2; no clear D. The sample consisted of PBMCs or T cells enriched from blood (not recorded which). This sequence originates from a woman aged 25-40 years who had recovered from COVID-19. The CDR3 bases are TGTGCCAGCAGCTTAGCGGCGGCGGGCGCTAACTATGGCTACACCTTC. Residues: CASSLAAAGANYGYTF. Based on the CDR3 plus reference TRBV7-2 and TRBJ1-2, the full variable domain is GAGVSQSPSNKVTEKGKDVELRCDPISGHTALYWYRQSLGQGLEFLIYFQGNSAPDKSGLPSDRFSAERTGGSVSTLTIQRTQQEDSAVYLCASSLAAAGANYGYTFGSGTRLTVV.